The clone carrying this TCR beta chain was recorded a few times. No antigen is known for it. The germline and genes are mouse ones. The CDR3 end is not reached by the read, which stops 4 residues before it; the germline J gene fills it in. The CDR3 runs to 16 residues. Germline V lookup: CDR1 LGHNA, CDR2 YNLKQL (reference sequence). V lost 1 base to trimming and J lost 1 base, with 11 bases between them. Researchers sorted pooled cutaneous lymph node cells on the basis of CD4, CD8alpha, NKG2D, NKG2ACE and other markers. This entry comes from a study of CD8+ T cells in alopecia areata. Findings of the study overall: Compared with normal scalp, lesional scalp had higher clonality and more expanded CD8+ clones. Alphabeta T cells residing in normal skin are also sequenced in scalp samples.

RNA, once extracted, was reverse transcribed into cDNA for use as the sequencing template. Data came from immunoSEQ multiplex PCR; TCRdb stores just in-frame clones and leaves some out. The data show under 350,000 clones, with none appearing a single time. Sequenced: CD4+ T cells sorted from a lymph node. The receptor was derived from a C3H/HeJ mouse with alopecia areata. The MHC haplotype of the strain is H2-k. The chain links TRBV5 to TRBJ2-1, with a tentative D call TRBD1 (7 bases). The part of the CDR3 DNA that was read is TGTGCCAGCAGCCAAGGGTCAGGGGGGAACTATGCT. The encoded protein is CASSQGSGGNYA. The CDR3 in full is CASSQGSGGNYAEQFF.